Each of the 13 T cell receptor beta chains below was sequenced from the same sample in a study of blood T cells in healthy people across ages. Primed by a sample-barcoded 5' primer and a J-beta primer mix, a second PCR proceeded for about 7 to 11 cycles. Using its own MiXCR run on the 5' RACE reads, TCRdb lists one record per CDR3 protein. The data show roughly 1,500,000 distinct CDR3 sequences, approximately 42% seen once. Sequenced input: blood. The origin of the receptors is a woman aged 18-29 years in good health.

This rearrangement joins TRBV3-1 to TRBJ2-5, with 12 bases fitting TRBD1. Germline V gives CDR1 LGHDT, CDR2 YNNKEL (reference sequence). Germline trimming cut 4 bases from V and 12 bases from J; bases unmatched to any gene: 12. The CDR3 is 15 amino acids. The CDR3 loop reads CASSPSGQGASEKYF. In DNA form, the CDR3 reads TGTGCCAGCAGCCCATCGGGACAGGGGGCTTCCGAGAAGTACTTC.

This clonotype was detected only a few times. The J gene is TRBJ2-1, the V gene TRBV6-2 or TRBV6-3, with D possibly matching TRBD1 (6 bases). Deletions cut 2 bases from V and 5 bases from J, with 13 bases between. The CDR3 spans 15 residues. CDR1 and CDR2 (germline): MNHEY, SVGEGT. Here the CDR3 reads CASSYGGGTHNEQFF. The CDR3 nucleotides are TGTGCCAGCAGTTACGGGGGCGGTACCCACAATGAGCAGTTCTTC.

The V call is TRBV28, the J call TRBJ2-5; D is unresolved. V gave up 4 bases and J gave up 5 bases, with 17 bases separating them. This CDR3 spans 15 amino acids. The germline CDR1 and CDR2 sequences are MDHEN and SYDVKM. The CDR3 nucleotides are TGTGCCAGCAGTTCAACAGCCGTTTTAAGCGAGACCCAGTACTTC. It specifies CASSSTAVLSETQYF.

The table lists this clonotype with a few counts. This sequence joins TRBV2 and TRBJ1-2, with D perhaps TRBD1 (5 bases). The CDR3 runs 14 residues. Germline CDR1 reads SNHLY; CDR2 reads FYNNEI. V was cut by 3 bases and J by 7 bases, with 15 bases left in between. CDR3 protein: CASSDSRDGFGYTF. The CDR3 region has the DNA TGTGCCAGCAGTGACTCCAGGGACGGGTTTGGCTACACCTTC. Full variable domain (remainder filled in from reference TRBV2 and TRBJ1-2): EPEVTQTPSHQVTQMGQEVILRCVPISNHLYFYWYRQILGQKVEFLVSFYNNEISEKSEIFDDQFSVERPDGSNFTLKIRSTKLEDSAMYFCASSDSRDGFGYTFGSGTRLTVV.

The genes are TRBV12-3 or TRBV12-4 and TRBJ2-1; D uncertain. CDR3 length: 17 residues. V dropped 1 base and J dropped 6 bases, with 19 bases sitting between them. DNA of the CDR3: TGTGCCAGCAGTTTAGGAAGTTGGCCCCTCCTATTCAATGAGCAGTTCTTC. This sequence encodes CASSLGSWPLLFNEQFF.

There are a few counts of this clonotype. V and J are TRBV20-1 and TRBJ2-3, with 8 bases that match TRBD1. J was trimmed by 3 bases and V by 4 bases; bases with no gene match: 9. The V gene's germline CDR1 is DFQATT and CDR2 SNEGSKA (reference sequence). The CDR3 extends over 15 amino acids. In DNA, the CDR3 is TGCAGTGCTATCTCACCTCGGACAGGGACAGATACGCAGTATTTT. Its translation is CSAISPRTGTDTQYF.

CDR3 nucleotide sequence: TGCAGCGCCTCGACTAGCGGGGGGCCCTACGAGCAGTACTTC. This codes for CSASTSGGPYEQYF. J is TRBJ2-7 and V is TRBV29-1, with 13 bases matching TRBD2. V dropped 7 bases and J dropped 2; count of bases not matched to a gene: 5. This CDR3 has 14 residues. Germline assignment: CDR1 SQVTM and CDR2 ANQGSEA.

This clonotype was seen repeatedly, ten times or more. The chain carries TRBV5-1 and TRBJ2-3, with 8 positions matching TRBD2. The CDR3 covers 15 residues. The germline CDR1 and CDR2 sequences are SGHRS and YFSETQ. V gave up 5 bases and J gave up 1 base; unmatched junction bases: 6. The CDR3 sequence: CASSQTSEGTDTQYF. The CDR3 DNA is TGCGCCAGCAGTCAGACTAGCGAAGGCACAGATACGCAGTATTTT.

This rearrangement joins TRBV6-1 to TRBJ2-3; 7 bases align to TRBD1. V shed 9 bases and J 2 bases; nucleotides not matched to a gene: 5. CDR1 and CDR2 (germline): MNHNS, SASEGT. The CDR3 is made up of 13 amino acids. The DNA of the CDR3 is TGTGCCAGTACAGGGGCTCACACAGATACGCAGTATTTT. Residues: CASTGAHTDTQYF.

This clonotype occurred a few times. The CDR3 region is CASSLGQGKPQHF. The CDR3 DNA sequence: TGCGCCAGCAGCTTGGGACAGGGGAAGCCCCAGCATTTT. The J gene is TRBJ1-5, the V gene TRBV5-1, with 8 bases aligning to TRBD1. Germline V gene data show CDR1 as SGHRS and CDR2 as YFSETQ. J lost 8 bases, V lost 0 bases, and 1 base had no gene match. There are 13 residues in the CDR3.

The J gene is TRBJ1-1, the V gene TRBV6-5; no reliable D call. Trimming pared 7 bases from V and 3 bases from J, leaving 18 bases between. This CDR3 is built from 15 residues. Looked up from germline, CDR1 is MNHEY and CDR2 is SVGAGI. The CDR3 coding sequence is TGTGCCAGCATTCCCAATCCCGGTGGGGACACTGAAGCTTTCTTT. Amino acid sequence: CASIPNPGGDTEAFF.

This clonotype appeared a few times. The V gene is TRBV27, the J gene TRBJ1-2, with TRBD1 matching over 9 bases. There are 13 residues in the CDR3. The germline V gene has CDR1 MNHEY and CDR2 SMNVEV (reference sequence). With V trimmed by 6 bases and J by 4 bases, 3 bases remained unmatched. This chain's CDR3 is CASRGQGSYGYTF. The CDR3 DNA reads as TGTGCCAGCAGGGGACAGGGTTCCTATGGCTACACCTTC.

The chain uses TRBV12-3 or TRBV12-4 and TRBJ2-1; TRBD2 matches 8 bases. The CDR3 sequence is 15 residues long. Trimming cost V 5 bases and J 5 bases; bases outside gene matches: 8. CDR3 bases: TGTGCCAGCAGTACTAGCGGCCCCGGGAACAATGAGCAGTTCTTC. Translating gives CASSTSGPGNNEQFF.